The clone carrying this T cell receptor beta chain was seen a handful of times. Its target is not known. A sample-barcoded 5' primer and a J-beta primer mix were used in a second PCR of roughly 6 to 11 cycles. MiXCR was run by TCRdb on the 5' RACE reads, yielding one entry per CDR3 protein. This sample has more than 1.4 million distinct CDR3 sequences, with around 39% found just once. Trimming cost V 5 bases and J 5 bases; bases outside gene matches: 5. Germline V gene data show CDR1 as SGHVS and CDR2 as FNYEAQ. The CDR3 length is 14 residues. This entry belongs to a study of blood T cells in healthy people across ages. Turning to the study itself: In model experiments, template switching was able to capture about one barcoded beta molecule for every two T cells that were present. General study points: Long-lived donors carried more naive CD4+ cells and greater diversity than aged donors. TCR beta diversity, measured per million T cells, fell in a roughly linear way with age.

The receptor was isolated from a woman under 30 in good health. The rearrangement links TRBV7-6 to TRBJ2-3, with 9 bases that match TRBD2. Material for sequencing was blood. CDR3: CASSDKAGGDTQYF. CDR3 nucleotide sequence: TGTGCCAGCAGCGATAAAGCGGGGGGAGATACGCAGTATTTT. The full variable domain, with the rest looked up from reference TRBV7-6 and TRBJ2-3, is GAGVSQSPRYKVTKRGQDVALRCDPISGHVSLYWYRQALGQGPEFLTYFNYEAQQDKSGLPNDRFSAERPEGSISTLTIQRTEQRDSAMYRCASSDKAGGDTQYFGPGTRLTVL.